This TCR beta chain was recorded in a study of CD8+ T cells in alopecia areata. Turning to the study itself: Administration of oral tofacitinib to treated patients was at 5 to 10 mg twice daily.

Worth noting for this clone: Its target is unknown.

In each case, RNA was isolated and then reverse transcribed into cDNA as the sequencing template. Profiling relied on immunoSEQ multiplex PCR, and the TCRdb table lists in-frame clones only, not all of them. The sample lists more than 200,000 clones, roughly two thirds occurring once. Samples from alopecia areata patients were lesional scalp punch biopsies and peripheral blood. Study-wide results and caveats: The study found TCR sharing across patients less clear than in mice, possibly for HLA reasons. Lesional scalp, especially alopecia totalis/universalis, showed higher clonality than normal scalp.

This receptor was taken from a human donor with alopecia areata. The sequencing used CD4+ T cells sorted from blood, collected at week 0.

For the CDR3, the DNA is TGTGCCAGCTCACCACGAGGCACAGATACGCAGTATTTT. This encodes CASSPRGTDTQYF. The chain joins TRBV18 to TRBJ2-3; the D is unclear. Germline V gene lookup returns CDR1 KGHSH and CDR2 LQKENI. V was shortened by 1 base and J by 1 base, with 3 bases between the two germline ends. The length of the CDR3 is 13 residues.